This T cell receptor (beta chain) was recovered during a study of cytotoxic CD8 clonotypes in ibrutinib-treated CLL. Sequencing was designed to attain a depth spanning 1 in 200,000 to 1 in 1 million T cells. Here immunoSEQ multiplex PCR was the method, and the copy in TCRdb shows in-frame clones only, minus some. The sample shows 150,000 to 200,000 clones, roughly 77% of them seen only once. V was trimmed by 2 bases and J by 12 bases, leaving 17 bases between them. The germline V gene has CDR1 SGHTA and CDR2 FQGTGA. This CDR3 comprises 14 residues. The sample was PBMCs, taken after 12 months of ibrutinib treatment. V is TRBV7-3 and J is TRBJ2-4, with a tentative D call TRBD2 (5 bases). The TCR originated in a human donor with chronic lymphocytic leukemia. The CDR3, as DNA: TGTGCCAGCAGCTTAGATGCAGGCCTGGGAGCTCAGTACTTC. It yields the protein CASSLDAGLGAQYF.